This passage covers 32 T cell receptor beta chains from one sample sequenced in a study of neurological immune-mediated disorders. TCRdb re-called the 5' RACE reads with MiXCR, one entry per CDR3 protein. Among about 36,000 distinct CDR3 sequences listed, 10% were seen once. The sequencing sample was made of PBMCs. Receptor source: a woman aged 30 to 39 with HTLV-1-associated myelopathy (HAM/TSP).

This clonotype was seen repeatedly, ten times or more. CDR3 sequence: CASSPVGQGAMNEQFF. CDR3 DNA: TGCGCCAGCAGCCCGGTTGGACAGGGGGCAATGAATGAGCAGTTCTTC. The rearrangement links TRBV5-1 to TRBJ2-1, with 11 bases lining up with TRBD1. The CDR3 is 16 amino acids. The V and J ends lost 4 bases and 7 bases, in that order; junction bases with no gene match: 10. Germline V gene data show CDR1 as SGHRS and CDR2 as YFSETQ.

This clonotype came up many times. V and J are TRBV6-5 and TRBJ2-7; tentatively, D is TRBD1 or TRBD2 (5 bases each). Germline lookup yields CDR1 MNHEY and CDR2 SVGAGI. V lost 6 bases and J 0 bases, leaving 12 bases between the germline ends. This CDR3 is 14 amino acids long. Written as DNA, the CDR3 is TGTGCCAGCAGGGAGGCAGGGAGCTCCTACGAGCAGTACTTC. It yields the protein CASREAGSSYEQYF.

This clonotype was picked up many times. The chain joins TRBV20-1 to TRBJ1-5; D is ambiguous. Deletions cut 3 bases from V and 1 base from J, with 4 bases between. The CDR3 length is 12 residues. Germline CDR1 reads DFQATT; CDR2 reads SNEGSKA (reference sequence). DNA of the CDR3: TGCAGTGCTAGTCTAAGCAATCAGCCCCAGCATTTT. As protein: CSASLSNQPQHF.

This clonotype has ten or more counts. The genes are TRBV5-1 and TRBJ2-1; perhaps TRBD1 as D (6 bases). The V end lost 1 base, the J end lost 5 bases, and 10 bases lay between the germline ends. Germline CDR1 is SGHRS and CDR2 is YFSETQ. This CDR3 is built from 14 residues. The CDR3 sequence is CASSLWQGNNEQFF. CDR3 DNA sequence: TGCGCCAGCAGCTTGTGGCAGGGGAACAATGAGCAGTTCTTC.

Ten or more counts support this clonotype. V gene TRBV2 combines with J gene TRBJ1-1; D might be TRBD1 (5 bases). V dropped 6 bases and J dropped 4 bases, with 18 bases sitting between them. Germline V gene data show CDR1 as SNHLY and CDR2 as FYNNEI. The CDR3 loop spans 15 amino acids. The CDR3 DNA reads TGTGCCAGCAGGACCCAGGTGGGGGGAGGCACTGAAGCTTTCTTT. Protein: CASRTQVGGGTEAFF.

This clonotype showed up many times. V is TRBV20-1 and J is TRBJ2-1, with 8 nucleotides matching TRBD2. The CDR3 sequence is 14 residues long. V dropped 3 bases and J dropped 9; count of bases not matched to a gene: 10. Germline V gives CDR1 DFQATT, CDR2 SNEGSKA (reference sequence). The CDR3 sequence: CSARPGLEVSEQFF. The CDR3 region has the DNA TGCAGTGCTAGGCCGGGACTAGAGGTATCTGAGCAGTTCTTC.

This clonotype was seen at least ten times. The J gene is TRBJ1-6, the V gene TRBV20-1; D is uncertain. Germline values: CDR1 DFQATT, CDR2 SNEGSKA (reference sequence). The CDR3 has 13 amino acids. V gave up 7 bases and J gave up 5 bases, with 12 bases separating them. The CDR3 DNA is TGCAGTGGGACCGATACCAATAATTCACCCCTCCACTTT. Protein: CSGTDTNNSPLHF.

This clonotype was detected ten times or more. The chain uses TRBV5-1 and TRBJ1-2; 7 bases fit TRBD1. CDR3 length equals 16 residues. Trimming removed 1 base from V and 4 bases from J; junction bases left unmatched: 10. Germline values: CDR1 SGHRS, CDR2 YFSETQ. CDR3 sequence: CASSLLPQGTAYGYTF. The CDR3 nucleotides read TGCGCCAGCAGCTTGCTACCCCAAGGGACAGCCTATGGCTACACCTTC.

The chain recombines TRBV5-1 with TRBJ1-2; the D is unclear. V shed 4 bases and J shed 6 bases, with 13 bases lying between them. CDR1 SGHRS and CDR2 YFSETQ come from the germline V gene. The CDR3 spans 13 residues. CDR3 protein: CASSPSGRDGYTF. Written as DNA, the CDR3 is TGCGCCAGCAGCCCTTCTGGTCGGGATGGCTACACCTTC.

At least ten counts were recorded for this clonotype. The chain uses TRBV5-1 and TRBJ1-1; no clear D gene. The CDR3 contains 14 residues. Germline V gene data show CDR1 as SGHRS and CDR2 as YFSETQ. Trimming cost V 0 bases and J 7 bases, with 13 bases left between them. DNA for the CDR3: TGCGCCAGCAGCTTGGCCTCGGGGAACCTTGAAGCTTTCTTT. Its translation is CASSLASGNLEAFF.

Many counts were recorded for this clonotype. The rearrangement links TRBV7-9 to TRBJ1-1, with D unresolved. Germline V CDR1 and CDR2: SEHNR, FQNEAQ (reference sequence). V lost 5 bases to trimming and J lost 1 base, with 8 bases between them. The CDR3 loop spans 13 amino acids. Here the CDR3 DNA reads TGTGCCAGCAGCCAACAGACGAACACTGAAGCTTTCTTT. Translated, it gives CASSQQTNTEAFF.

This clonotype was seen many times. This chain connects TRBV3-1 to TRBJ1-4, with D perhaps matching TRBD1 (5 bases). Germline lookup yields CDR1 LGHDT and CDR2 YNNKEL (reference sequence). V lost 4 bases and J 8 bases, leaving 14 bases between the germline ends. This CDR3 has 14 residues. In DNA form, the CDR3 reads TGTGCCAGCAGCCGGAGTCTTGGGGGAGAAAAACTGTTTTTT. It encodes CASSRSLGGEKLFF.

This clonotype was detected ten times or more. The V and J genes are TRBV12-3 or TRBV12-4 and TRBJ1-1; TRBD1 matches at 7 bases. V lost 3 bases to trimming and J lost 7 bases; unmatched junction nucleotides: 5. The CDR3 loop spans 13 amino acids. The CDR3 protein is CASSLTGTIEAFF. CDR3 nucleotide sequence: TGTGCCAGCAGTTTGACAGGGACGATTGAAGCTTTCTTT.

At least ten counts were recorded for this clonotype. V gene TRBV20-1 combines with J gene TRBJ2-1; D gene unclear. This CDR3 contains 16 residues. With 3 bases removed from V and 0 bases from J, the gap between germline ends came to 15 bases. Germline CDR1 reads DFQATT; CDR2 reads SNEGSKA (reference sequence). The CDR3 sequence: CSASRRRVSSYNEQFF. Here the CDR3 DNA reads TGCAGTGCTAGTCGTCGCCGGGTCTCCTCCTACAATGAGCAGTTCTTC.

At least ten counts were recorded for this clonotype. The V call is TRBV6-5, the J call TRBJ2-5, with D hard to call. Trimming removed 2 bases at V and 5 bases at J, with 12 bases between. CDR3 length equals 14 residues. CDR1 is MNHEY, CDR2 SVGAGI, per germline. CDR3 protein: CASSYLGPRETQYF. CDR3 nucleotide sequence: TGTGCCAGCAGTTACCTCGGCCCACGGGAGACCCAGTACTTC.

Ten or more counts support this clonotype. The chain links TRBV18 to TRBJ2-3; D gene unclear. The CDR3 sequence is 14 residues long. Germline-derived CDR1 and CDR2 are KGHSH and LQKENI. Trimming shortened V by 3 bases and J by 0 bases, and 7 bases separated the two germline ends. The CDR3 reads CASSPLGSTDTQYF. CDR3 DNA: TGTGCCAGCTCACCCCTAGGAAGCACAGATACGCAGTATTTT.

This clonotype came up many times. The rearrangement links TRBV5-1 to TRBJ1-1, with D unclear. The CDR3 is made up of 13 amino acids. Per germline, CDR1 SGHRS and CDR2 YFSETQ. V lost 4 bases to trimming and J lost 4 bases, with 11 bases between them. As DNA, the CDR3 is TGCGCCAGCAGCCCCCGAGGGATCACTGAAGCTTTCTTT. Its protein is CASSPRGITEAFF.

This clonotype occurred many times. The chain is built from TRBV5-1 and TRBJ1-4, with 8 bases aligning to TRBD1. V gave up 7 bases and J gave up 4 bases; unmatched junction bases: 24. The CDR3 totals 20 residues. CDR1 and CDR2 from the germline V gene are SGHRS and YFSETQ. This CDR3 reads CASFDHGNTPGQDYNEKLFF. CDR3 in DNA: TGCGCCAGCTTCGACCACGGCAACACTCCGGGACAGGACTATAATGAAAAACTGTTTTTT.

This clonotype was counted at least ten times. This chain connects TRBV7-2 to TRBJ2-1; TRBD2 agrees at 9 bases. In germline, CDR1 is SGHTA, CDR2 FQGNSA. This CDR3 comprises 20 residues. J gave up 9 bases and V 1 base, and 22 bases lay outside the gene matches. DNA of the CDR3: TGTGCCAGCAGCTTAGAACTCGGGGCTAGCGGGGACTCCAGAGGGGGTGAGCAGTTCTTC. Its protein is CASSLELGASGDSRGGEQFF.

In its sample, this clonotype was seen many times. The V gene is TRBV15, the J gene TRBJ1-5; no clear D. Germline lookup yields CDR1 LNHNV and CDR2 YYDKDF (reference sequence). CDR3 length equals 12 residues. Trimming took 0 bases from V and 4 from J, leaving 1 base between them. CDR3 sequence (DNA): TGTGCCACCAGCAGAGAGAATCAGCCCCAGCATTTT. It yields the protein CATSRENQPQHF. The full variable domain, completed using reference TRBV15 and TRBJ1-5, is DAMVIQNPRYQVTQFGKPVTLSCSQTLNHNVMYWYQQKSSQAPKLLFHYYDKDFNNEADTPDNFQSRRPNTSFCFLDIRSPGLGDTAMYLCATSRENQPQHFGDGTRLSIL.

This clonotype was seen at least ten times. J is TRBJ1-1 and V is TRBV20-1, with D perhaps matching TRBD1 (5 bases). Germline V gives CDR1 DFQATT, CDR2 SNEGSKA (reference sequence). V was shortened by 3 bases and J by 3 bases, with 11 bases between the two germline ends. The CDR3 spans 13 residues. The CDR3 DNA reads TGCAGTGCTAGGGGGCGGGTTCACACTGAAGCTTTCTTT. Protein: CSARGRVHTEAFF.

This clonotype occurred many times. The chain combines TRBV5-1 with TRBJ2-1; D is uncertain. The V end was cut by 4 bases, the J end by 6 bases, with 11 bases between. Germline CDR1 and CDR2: SGHRS and YFSETQ. The CDR3 is 13 amino acids. The CDR3 spells CASSTYGINEQFF. CDR3 nucleotides: TGCGCCAGCAGCACCTACGGTATCAATGAGCAGTTCTTC.

There are many counts of this clonotype. This rearrangement joins TRBV20-1 to TRBJ2-2, with TRBD1 as a possible D gene (5 bases). CDR1 and CDR2 (germline): DFQATT, SNEGSKA (reference sequence). The CDR3 runs 14 residues. The germline V and J ends were trimmed by 5 bases and 2 bases, with 12 bases remaining between them. In DNA form, the CDR3 reads TGCAGTGCTTCGGAAAGGGGCAACACCGGGGAGCTGTTTTTT. Translation gives CSASERGNTGELFF.

In this sample, this clonotype turned up many times. The chain joins TRBV20-1 to TRBJ2-1; 15 positions agree with TRBD2. J lost 0 bases, V lost 0 bases, and 6 bases had no gene match. Germline V CDR1 and CDR2: DFQATT, SNEGSKA (reference sequence). The CDR3 loop spans 19 amino acids. The CDR3 reads CSARDRGLAGGSSYNEQFF. CDR3 nucleotides: TGCAGTGCTAGAGATCGAGGACTAGCGGGGGGGAGCTCCTACAATGAGCAGTTCTTC.

As for this clonotype: It may be a read error: a sequence one base away is much more abundant. The chain recombines TRBV5-1 with TRBJ1-2, with D possibly being TRBD1 (5 bases). This CDR3 has 13 residues. CDR1 and CDR2 (germline): SGHRS, YFSETQ. Trimming stripped 5 bases from V and 6 bases from J, with 14 bases between. CDR3 DNA: TGCGCCAGCAGTCTAGGGGAGCCCAATGGCTACACCTTC. This codes for CASSLGEPNGYTF.

This clonotype was picked up many times. Mismatch with germline at one junction end may stem from a read error. V gene TRBV12-3 or TRBV12-4 combines with J gene TRBJ2-7; tentative D call: TRBD1 (6 bases). The CDR3 is 12 residues long. CDR3 DNA sequence: TGTGCCAGCAGCACGGACAGCCTGCTTAAGGACTTC. Its translation: CASSTDSLLKDF.

Comments on this clonotype: Germline is not matched at one junction end, which may reflect a read error. V usage is TRBV15 and J usage is TRBJ2-2; no clear D gene. This CDR3 contains 11 residues. Germline CDR1 LNHNV, CDR2 YYDKDF (reference sequence). The CDR3 DNA reads TGTGACACCAGCAGCAACGGGGAGCTGTTTTTT. This encodes CDTSSNGELFF.

This clonotype was seen at least ten times. The chain uses TRBV20-1 and TRBJ1-3; the D is unclear. The length of the CDR3 is 13 residues. The germline V and J ends were trimmed by 1 base and 4 bases, with 8 bases remaining between them. Germline assignment: CDR1 DFQATT and CDR2 SNEGSKA (reference sequence). This CDR3 is CSARVGRGNTIYF. The DNA of the CDR3 is TGCAGTGCTAGAGTTGGGCGCGGAAACACCATATATTTT.

This clonotype was seen repeatedly, ten times or more. V and J are TRBV7-9 and TRBJ2-1; a possible D gene is TRBD1 (5 bases). This CDR3 has 12 amino acids. The ends were cut back, 6 bases at V and 6 bases at J, with 9 bases in the middle. Germline-derived CDR1 and CDR2 are SEHNR and FQNEAQ (reference sequence). The CDR3 is CASSGAPNEQFF. The CDR3 DNA reads TGTGCCAGCAGTGGGGCGCCCAATGAGCAGTTCTTC.

This clonotype has ten or more counts. The chain recombines TRBV20-1 with TRBJ2-6; D possibly corresponds to TRBD2 (5 bases). The CDR3 runs to 15 residues. The germline gives CDR1 DFQATT, CDR2 SNEGSKA (reference sequence). Trimming stripped 1 base from V and 0 bases from J, with 7 bases between. CDR3 region: CSARVRGSGANVLTF. The CDR3 DNA sequence: TGCAGTGCTAGAGTTCGGGGCTCTGGGGCCAACGTCCTGACTTTC.

This clonotype was observed at least ten times. The chain carries TRBV6-5 and TRBJ2-3; D may be TRBD1 (5 bases). Germline-derived CDR1 and CDR2 are MNHEY and SVGAGI. Trimming cost V 6 bases and J 1 base, with 14 bases left between them. This CDR3 contains 15 residues. The CDR3 protein is CASRDTGRGTDTQYF. CDR3 DNA sequence: TGTGCCAGCAGGGATACAGGACGGGGCACAGATACGCAGTATTTT.

In this sample, this clonotype turned up many times. The chain couples TRBV6-6 to TRBJ1-6; maybe TRBD1 (6 bases). This CDR3 is 13 amino acids long. Germline-derived CDR1 and CDR2 are MNHNY and SVGAGI (reference sequence). Trimming shortened V by 7 bases and J by 8 bases, and 12 bases separated the two germline ends. The CDR3 DNA reads TGTGCCAGCATCGAGACAGGCCATTCACCCCTCCACTTT. The encoded protein is CASIETGHSPLHF.